This T cell receptor (beta chain) was sequenced for a study of spatial heterogeneity in lung cancer (dated by TCRdb to the late 2010s). Study-level background: More beta-chain than alpha-chain transcripts were consistently detected, likely reflecting higher beta-chain transcript abundance. In tumor regions, TCR transcript counts showed a strong correlation with a T cell transcriptional module score from matched bulk RNA-seq. In the raw uncorrected reads, each unique combination of TCR and UMI appeared more than ten times on average. In non-small cell lung cancer, the study quantitatively compared TCR alpha and beta repertoires across several tumor regions, matched nontumor lung, and blood. TCR repertoire features were related to nonsynonymous mutation counts determined by whole-exome sequencing of tumor tissue. Both alpha and beta chains were TCR-sequenced in hundreds of tumor regions, about 69 matched nontumor lung samples and around 54 PBMC samples obtained at surgery. Findings and caveats that apply to the study as a whole: TCR-seq coverage of tumor T cells was estimated at only around 6.7% for alpha chains and 12% to 15% for beta chains. Counts of ubiquitous and regional expanded TCRs were found to correlate with counts of ubiquitous and regional nonsynonymous mutations, respectively. The tumor nonsynonymous mutation count correlated with the number of expanded intratumoral alpha and beta TCRs. Additional single-cell paired TCR alpha and beta sequencing was considered necessary to confirm, at a functional level, the hypothesis that regional TCRs recognize regional mutations.

The meaning of the sample's time point label: sample taken at primary tumor resection. Donors were 72 patients with early-stage, untreated non-small cell lung cancer from the lung TRACERx cohort. TCR sequencing used whole RNA extracted from tumor and nontumor lung tissue, or from cryopreserved PBMC samples, without cell sorting. Only patients with enough RNA available from two or more tumor regions were chosen for TCR sequencing. Before selection, tumor and adjacent nontumor lung specimens were reviewed by a lung pathologist. Looking up the germline V gene yields CDR1 MDHEN and CDR2 SYDVKM. There are 15 amino acids in the CDR3, from cysteine to phenylalanine inclusive. The CDR3 DNA has 45 bases and is translated from base 1. The library was built by means of 5' RACE. Sequencing relied on a NextSeq 500. To allow correction of PCR and sequencing errors, the TCR library protocol tagged every TCR cDNA molecule with a unique molecular identifier. The published analysis was carried out like this. TCR identification, UMI-based error correction and CDR3 extraction were all carried out with Decombinator tools. TCRs above a frequency of 2 per 1,000, corresponding to the top 1% of the tumor frequency distribution, were defined as expanded. Expanded tumor TCRs statistically deemed absent (corrected P<0.05) from at least one tumor region were classed as regional, and all other expanded tumor TCRs were classed as ubiquitous. Each repertoire was subsampled 100 times to 5,000 TCRs, after which Renyi diversity was computed with the R vegan package. CDR3 similarity networks were built from amino acid triplet string-kernel similarity, connecting CDR3s with pairwise similarity above 0.82. In TCRdb, the public reads were trimmed at Q25 with fastp and aligned with MiXCR, with productive beta chains retained. CDR3 protein duplicates are merged, each entry listing the most common genes and DNA. What appears here as the V and J calls and clone size reflects TCRdb's work, not the paper's. The sample data list 7,500 to 10,000 distinct CDR3 sequences, and around 5.1% of these were observed just once. The ten largest clones take up roughly an eighth of the sample.

This clonotype came up many times. The target of this receptor is not known. One end of the junction varies from germline; a read error may be responsible. The specimen comprised lung tumor tissue, sampled at surgery. The rearranged segments are TRBV28 and TRBJ2-1, and 8 junction bases match TRBD2. This sequence originates from a female donor with early-stage non-small cell lung cancer. The CDR3 region has the sequence CASSSRGLGGNEQFF. DNA sequence: TGCGCCAGCAGTTCTCGGGGACTAGGGGGCAATGAGCAGTTCTTC.